This T cell receptor (beta chain) stems from a study of Ad26.COV2.S vaccination and SARS-CoV-2 variants (dated by TCRdb to the early 2020s). A note on the overall study: Vaccine-arm donors came from COV1001, a multicentre, randomized, double-blind, placebo-controlled phase I-IIa trial of Ad26.COV2.S in healthy adults. Dosing of Ad26.COV2.S was intramuscular, at either 5x10^10 or 1x10^11 viral particles, delivered as one shot or as two shots spaced 56 days apart. TCRbeta repertoire sequencing was used to assess the specificity and breadth of SARS-CoV-2-reactive T cell receptors after Ad26.COV2.S vaccination. The TCR-sequenced set comprised around 30 samples: around 20 Ad26.COV2.S vaccine recipients, 5 placebo recipients and 8 SARS-CoV-2 convalescent individuals. Participants in the trial were split at random into five groups of five each, receiving low-dose or high-dose Ad26.COV2.S once or twice, or else placebo on both occasions. Investigators did not know the trial group allocation while performing experiments and assessing outcomes. Beyond this particular receptor, the publication reports: Vaccine and placebo recipients had similar non-spike TCR breadth, a finding consistent with the vaccine containing only spike. The study was not powered for comparison of responses between vaccine doses or regimens. Higher spike-specific TCR breadth was observed in Ad26.COV2.S recipients than in placebo recipients (P = 0.0014). After vaccination, spike-specific CD8+ and CD4+ T cell responses were reported to show substantial breadth. The authors noted that the TCR breadth and depth analyses may have underestimated total T cell responses.

The germline V gene (reference sequence) supplies CDR1 GTSNPN and CDR2 SVGIG. V and J lose 3 bases and 5 bases, and a span of 16 bases separates them. CDR3 length: 14 amino acids, cysteine to phenylalanine. The entry retains the CDR3 DNA only, 42 bases that are in frame from base 1. Concerning this clone: Its antigen has not been determined. Base qualities were left out, and no much larger clone turns up one base away.

The treatment or condition label here, explained by the study, means: some 20 received Ad26.COV2.S at low or high dose, single or two shots; about 5 received placebo; per-sample allocation not given. For vaccine and placebo recipients, repertoires were sequenced using samples collected on day 63 after the first injection. Between 29 July and 7 August 2020, Cohort 1b enrolled about two dozen adults aged 18-55 years at one site in Boston, USA. Ad26.COV2.S was a replication-incompetent adenovirus type 26 vector expressing a prefusion-stabilized SARS-CoV-2 spike protein from the original Wuhan strain. The immunoSEQ Assay was the method used to sequence TCRbeta CDR3 regions. After extraction, genomic DNA underwent amplification by bias-controlled multiplex PCR, followed by high-throughput sequencing. As for the original processing: To quantify the absolute abundance of every unique TCRbeta CDR3 region, sequences were collapsed and filtered. T cell fraction was estimated by normalizing TCRbeta template counts to usable DNA, with usable DNA measured through amplification of reference genes found in all nucleated cells. Repertoire TCRs were annotated as SARS-CoV-2-specific when V gene, CDR3 amino acid sequence and J gene were exactly matched to a known reactive TCR set. MIRA supplied the reference SARS-CoV-2 TCR set, which was filtered for enrichment in COVID-19-positive ImmuneCODE repertoires so that public or cross-reactive TCRs were removed. Based on the MIRA antigens, annotated TCRs were further analysed at the level of specific ORF or position within ORF. Depth was the summed frequency of annotated unique rearrangements, while breadth was defined as annotated unique rearrangements over total unique productive rearrangements. TCR breadth was compared between groups using two-sided Wilcoxon rank-sum tests. TCRdb re-hosts the immuneACCESS table, in-frame sequences only. Its copies lack some clones; in the studies checked, an unresolved V gene accounts for under half of them, and the cause for the rest is not known. V and J calls and clone size come straight from that table; D and trimming were deduced from the DNA. This sample is represented by a few hundred thousand clones; roughly 90% of them were singletons. Around 5.5% of the sample is taken by the ten largest.

The sequences come from peripheral blood, collected in a trial of Ad26.COV2.S vaccine versus placebo. The chain uses TRBV30 and TRBJ1-1; TRBD1 is perhaps the D gene, given 5 matching bases. The receptor was derived from a person aged 18-65 years who received the Ad26.COV2.S COVID-19 vaccine or a placebo. The nucleotide sequence is TGTGCCTGGAGCTTCGGGGGGAGAAGTACTGAAGCTTTCTTT. It encodes CAWSFGGRSTEAFF. The variable domain in full, with residues beyond the CDR3 obtained from the reference TRBV30 and TRBJ1-1 genes, is SQTIHQWPATLVQPVGSPLSLECTVEGTSNPNLYWYRQAAGRGLQLLFYSVGIGQISSEVPQNLSASRPQDRQFILSSKKLLLSDSGFYLCAWSFGGRSTEAFFGQGTRLTVV.